Each of the 13 T cell receptor beta chains below was sequenced from the same sample in a study of vaccination effects on CD4 cells after COVID-19. Expansion with viral peptide pools was applied to antigen-specific CD4+ T cells by the ViraFEST assay prior to sequencing. Cells that had been cultured for ten to eleven days were the source of isolated CD4+ T cells. PCR-confirmed SARS-CoV-2 infection occurred in the person between March and December 2020. These TCRs are of unknown antigen specificity. Assay used: immunoSEQ multiplex PCR; TCRdb lists only in-frame clones, some missing. This table holds 40,000 or so clones, 60% to 75% found once. Here the sequenced sample was CD4+ T cells from PBMCs cultured with a peptide pool, taken before COVID-19 vaccination. These receptors came from a human donor who had a prior SARS-CoV-2 infection.

This clone is a singleton in its sample. The V call is TRBV7-9, the J call TRBJ1-1; possible D gene TRBD1, 5 bases. The CDR3 covers 14 residues. The V gene's germline CDR1 is SEHNR and CDR2 FQNEAQ (reference sequence). V was clipped by 3 bases and J by 5 bases, with 13 bases between them. In DNA form, the CDR3 reads TGTGCCAGCAGCTTCAACGGGGGAGGAACTGAAGCTTTCTTT. Amino acid sequence: CASSFNGGGTEAFF.

A few counts support this clone. The chain is built from TRBV3-1 (or the pseudogene TRBV3-2) and TRBJ1-1, with D unclear. Trimming pared 1 base from V and 1 base from J, leaving 7 bases between. CDR1 is LGHDT and CDR2 is YNNKEL in the germline V gene (reference sequence). The CDR3 loop spans 14 amino acids. The CDR3 DNA sequence: TGTGCCAGCAGCCAAGGACACTCGAACACTGAAGCTTTCTTT. This gives the protein CASSQGHSNTEAFF.

The chain uses TRBV9 and TRBJ1-2, with D unresolved. Trimming removed 0 bases at V and 6 bases at J, with 9 bases between. The CDR3 runs to 13 residues. CDR1 SGDLS and CDR2 YYNGEE come from the germline V gene. The CDR3 reads CASSVVEGDGYTF. The CDR3 DNA follows: TGTGCCAGCAGCGTAGTAGAGGGAGATGGCTACACCTTC.

The chain joins TRBV9 to TRBJ2-1, with D unclear. The CDR3 is made up of 15 amino acids. CDR1 and CDR2 from the germline V gene are SGDLS and YYNGEE. The V end lost 4 bases, the J end lost 5 bases, and 16 bases lay between the germline ends. Here the CDR3 DNA reads TGTGCCAGCAGCTTAGACCTCTTGTATAACAATGAGCAGTTCTTC. Its translation is CASSLDLLYNNEQFF.

The chain has TRBV6-1 and TRBJ2-5; no definite D call. Germline V gives CDR1 MNHNS, CDR2 SASEGT. The V end was cut by 1 base, the J end by 0 bases, with 9 bases between. CDR3 size: 15 residues. This CDR3 reads CASSEGFGNQETQYF. CDR3 DNA sequence: TGTGCCAGCAGTGAAGGATTTGGGAACCAAGAGACCCAGTACTTC.

The gene calls are TRBV7-2 and TRBJ2-7; 9 bases match TRBD1. Trimming cost V 3 bases and J 12 bases; bases outside gene matches: 6. The CDR3 totals 12 residues. The germline V gene has CDR1 SGHTA and CDR2 FQGNSA. The chain's CDR3 is CASSLGQGVPYF. CDR3 coding DNA: TGTGCCAGCAGCTTGGGACAGGGAGTTCCGTACTTC.

The J gene is TRBJ2-3, the V gene TRBV7-9, with 8 bases aligning to TRBD2. The germline CDR1 and CDR2 sequences are SEHNR and FQNEAQ (reference sequence). This CDR3 has 15 amino acids. V lost 7 bases, J lost 4 bases, and 10 bases stayed unmatched. The CDR3, as DNA: TGTGCCAGCACCTATGGCGGGGGGACGGCAGATACGCAGTATTTT. Translating it yields CASTYGGGTADTQYF.

The chain couples TRBV7-8 to TRBJ2-3; possibly TRBD2 for D (5 bases). Trimming left V 2 bases short and J 6 bases short, with 18 bases between. The germline CDR1 and CDR2 sequences are SGHVS and FQNEAQ. The CDR3 loop spans 16 amino acids. This chain's CDR3 is CASSLRSGGLKDTQYF. The CDR3, as DNA: TGTGCCAGCAGCTTAAGAAGCGGAGGACTTAAGGATACGCAGTATTTT.

This chain joins TRBV7-8 and TRBJ1-1, with 11 positions matching TRBD1. The CDR3 loop spans 16 amino acids. V trimming: 0 bases; J trimming: 3 bases; junction bases outside the gene matches: 3. In germline, CDR1 is SGHVS, CDR2 FQNEAQ. Written as DNA, the CDR3 is TGTGCCAGCAGCTTAGCACCGGGACAGGGGGACACTGAAGCTTTCTTT. Translating it yields CASSLAPGQGDTEAFF.

This chain joins TRBV20-1 and TRBJ2-3, with D unclear. The CDR3 is 11 amino acids. Trimming removed 4 bases from V and 4 bases from J, with 6 bases in between. Germline V gene sequence: CDR1 DFQATT, CDR2 SNEGSKA (reference sequence). Written as DNA, the CDR3 is TGCAGTGCTATGGGGTCAGATACGCAGTATTTT. Translation: CSAMGSDTQYF.

The chain joins TRBV12-3 or TRBV12-4 to TRBJ2-2; 7 bases are shared with TRBD2. The ends lost 6 bases at V and 6 bases at J; junction bases unmatched: 4. This CDR3 has 13 amino acids. CDR3 protein: CASRETSAGELFF. The CDR3 DNA is TGTGCCAGCAGGGAAACTAGCGCCGGGGAGCTGTTTTTT.

The rearrangement links TRBV7-2 to TRBJ2-5; 13 bases line up with TRBD2. Germline V gene data show CDR1 as SGHTA and CDR2 as FQGNSA. The J segment lost 4 bases and the V segment lost 4 bases, leaving 6 bases of the junction unmatched. The CDR3 spans 16 residues. CDR3 sequence: CASSSAGLAGLETQYF. For the CDR3, the DNA is TGTGCCAGCAGCTCCGCGGGACTAGCGGGGTTAGAGACCCAGTACTTC.

J is TRBJ1-2 and V is TRBV14, with D perhaps matching TRBD1 (6 bases). Trimming stripped 3 bases from V and 7 bases from J, with 12 bases between. CDR3 length: 13 amino acids. Germline CDR1 reads SGHDN; CDR2 reads FVKESK. CDR3 loop: CASSQIQGLGYTF. In nucleotides, the CDR3 is TGTGCCAGCAGCCAGATACAGGGTCTTGGCTACACCTTC.